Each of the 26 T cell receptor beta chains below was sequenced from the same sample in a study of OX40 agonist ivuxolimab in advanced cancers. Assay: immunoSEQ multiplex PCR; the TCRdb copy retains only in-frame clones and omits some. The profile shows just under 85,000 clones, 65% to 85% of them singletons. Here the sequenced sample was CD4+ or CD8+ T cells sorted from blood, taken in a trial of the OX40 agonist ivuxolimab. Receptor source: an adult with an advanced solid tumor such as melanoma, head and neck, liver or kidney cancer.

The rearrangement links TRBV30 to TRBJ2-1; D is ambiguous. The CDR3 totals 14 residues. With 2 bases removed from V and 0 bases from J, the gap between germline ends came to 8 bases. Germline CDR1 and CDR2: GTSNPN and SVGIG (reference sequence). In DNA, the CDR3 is TGTGCCTGGAGTTACCGGATCTCCTACAATGAGCAGTTCTTC. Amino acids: CAWSYRISYNEQFF.

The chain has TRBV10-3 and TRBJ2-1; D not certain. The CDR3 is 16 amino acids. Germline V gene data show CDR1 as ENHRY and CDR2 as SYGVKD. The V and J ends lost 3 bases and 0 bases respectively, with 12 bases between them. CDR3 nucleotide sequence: TGTGCCATCAGTGACGAGCCGTCGAGCTCCTACAATGAGCAGTTCTTC. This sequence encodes CAISDEPSSSYNEQFF.

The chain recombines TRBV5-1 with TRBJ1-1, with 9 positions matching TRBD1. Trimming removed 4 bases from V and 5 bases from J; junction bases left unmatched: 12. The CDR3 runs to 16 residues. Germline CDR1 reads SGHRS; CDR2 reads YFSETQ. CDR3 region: CASSPGPGTGSTEAFF. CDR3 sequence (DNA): TGCGCCAGCAGCCCAGGTCCCGGGACAGGGAGTACTGAAGCTTTCTTT.

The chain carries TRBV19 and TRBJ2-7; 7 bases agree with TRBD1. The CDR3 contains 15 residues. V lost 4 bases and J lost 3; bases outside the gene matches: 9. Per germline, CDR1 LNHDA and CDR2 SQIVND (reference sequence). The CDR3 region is CASSSPDRAGYEQYF. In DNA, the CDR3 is TGTGCCAGTAGTAGCCCAGACAGGGCAGGCTACGAGCAGTACTTC.

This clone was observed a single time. The CDR3 DNA is TGTGCCAGCAGTTTGGGTGGCTACGAGCAGTACTTC. Translated, it gives CASSLGGYEQYF. This chain links TRBV6-5 with TRBJ2-7; D remains ambiguous. The CDR3 runs 12 residues. V was trimmed by 4 bases and J by 3 bases, leaving 7 bases between them. CDR1 is MNHEY, CDR2 SVGAGI, per germline.

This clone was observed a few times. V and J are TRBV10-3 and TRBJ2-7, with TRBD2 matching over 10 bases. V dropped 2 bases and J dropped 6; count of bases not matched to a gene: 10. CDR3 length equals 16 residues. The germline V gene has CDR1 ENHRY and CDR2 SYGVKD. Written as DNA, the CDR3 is TGTGCCATCAGTGAGCCGACTACTAGCGGGATGGGCGAGCAGTACTTC. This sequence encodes CAISEPTTSGMGEQYF.

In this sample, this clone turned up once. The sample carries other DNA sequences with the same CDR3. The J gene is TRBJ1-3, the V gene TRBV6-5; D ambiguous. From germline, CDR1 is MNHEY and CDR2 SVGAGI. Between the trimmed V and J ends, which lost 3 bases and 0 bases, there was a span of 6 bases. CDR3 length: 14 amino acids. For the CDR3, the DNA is TGTGCCAGCAGTTATAGCCACTCTGGAAACACCATATATTTT. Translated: CASSYSHSGNTIYF.

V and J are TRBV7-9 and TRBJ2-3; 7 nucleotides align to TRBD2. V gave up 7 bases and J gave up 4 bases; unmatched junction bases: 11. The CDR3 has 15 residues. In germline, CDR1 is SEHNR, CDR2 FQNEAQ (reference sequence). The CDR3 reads CASNSRGGLSDTQYF. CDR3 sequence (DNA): TGTGCCAGCAACTCCCGGGGAGGGCTATCAGATACGCAGTATTTT. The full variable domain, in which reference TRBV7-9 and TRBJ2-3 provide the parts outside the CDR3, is DTGVSQNPRHKITKRGQNVTFRCDPISEHNRLYWYRQTLGQGPEFLTYFQNEAQLEKSRLLSDRFSAERPKGSFSTLEIQRTEQGDSAMYLCASNSRGGLSDTQYFGPGTRLTVL.

CDR3 bases: TGTGCCAGCAGACCCGGAGGGCCCGCAGATACGCAGTATTTT. This gives the protein CASRPGGPADTQYF. The rearrangement joins TRBV4-2 to TRBJ2-3; a possible D gene is TRBD2 (6 bases). The CDR3 length is 14 residues. Trimming took off 6 bases at V and 4 bases at J, with 14 bases between the two ends. Per the germline V gene, CDR1 is LGHNA and CDR2 is YNFKEQ.

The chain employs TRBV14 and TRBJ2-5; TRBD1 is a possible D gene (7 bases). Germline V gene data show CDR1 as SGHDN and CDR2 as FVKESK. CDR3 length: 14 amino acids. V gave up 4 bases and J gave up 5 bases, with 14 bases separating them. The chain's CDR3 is CASSRGDRVETQYF. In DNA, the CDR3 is TGTGCCAGCAGCCGGGGGGACAGAGTTGAGACCCAGTACTTC.

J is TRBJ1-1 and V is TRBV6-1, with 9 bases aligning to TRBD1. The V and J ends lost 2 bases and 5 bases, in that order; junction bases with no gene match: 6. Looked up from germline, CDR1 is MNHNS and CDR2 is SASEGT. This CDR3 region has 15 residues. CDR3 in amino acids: CASSERGQGYTEAFF. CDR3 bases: TGTGCCAGCAGTGAAAGGGGACAGGGTTATACTGAAGCTTTCTTT.

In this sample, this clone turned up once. In DNA, the CDR3 is TGTGCCAGCTCACCAAGCGGGGGGGCCGAGACCCAGTACTTC. It codes for CASSPSGGAETQYF. V and J are TRBV18 and TRBJ2-5; 10 bases map to TRBD2. The CDR3 has 14 residues. V dropped 2 bases and J dropped 5; count of bases not matched to a gene: 2. Germline assignment: CDR1 KGHSH and CDR2 LQKENI.

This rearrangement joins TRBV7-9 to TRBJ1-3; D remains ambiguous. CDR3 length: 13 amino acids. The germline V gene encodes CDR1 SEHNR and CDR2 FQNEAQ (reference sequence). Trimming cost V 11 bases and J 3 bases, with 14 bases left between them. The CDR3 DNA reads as TGTGCCTCATCAAGGACGGATGGAAACACCATATATTTT. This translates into CASSRTDGNTIYF.

CDR3 region: CASSQDYYGYTF. For the CDR3, the DNA is TGTGCCAGCAGCCAGGACTACTATGGCTACACCTTC. This chain joins TRBV5-4 and TRBJ1-2; no clear D. Germline V CDR1 and CDR2: SGHNT, YYREEE (reference sequence). V was clipped by 4 bases and J by 3 bases, with 7 bases between them. This CDR3 is built from 12 residues.

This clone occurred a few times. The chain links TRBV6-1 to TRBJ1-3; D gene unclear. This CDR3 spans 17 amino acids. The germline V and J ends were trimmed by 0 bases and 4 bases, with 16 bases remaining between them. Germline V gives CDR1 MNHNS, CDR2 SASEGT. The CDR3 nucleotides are TGTGCCAGCAGTGAAGCGCAATGGAATTTTGGCGGAAACACCATATATTTT. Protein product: CASSEAQWNFGGNTIYF.

CDR3 nucleotides: TGCAGTGCCTCGCCCGGGGAGACCCAGTACTTC. Its translation: CSASPGETQYF. V gene TRBV20-1 combines with J gene TRBJ2-5; D gene unclear. Trimming removed 6 bases at V and 5 bases at J, with 10 bases between. From germline, CDR1 is DFQATT and CDR2 SNEGSKA (reference sequence). The CDR3 contains 11 residues.

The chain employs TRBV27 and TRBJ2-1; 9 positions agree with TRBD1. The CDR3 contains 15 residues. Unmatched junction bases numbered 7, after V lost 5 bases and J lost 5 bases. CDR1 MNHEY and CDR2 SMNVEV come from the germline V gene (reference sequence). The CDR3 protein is CASSTRDRVHNEQFF. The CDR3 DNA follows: TGTGCCAGCAGTACCCGGGACAGGGTCCACAATGAGCAGTTCTTC.

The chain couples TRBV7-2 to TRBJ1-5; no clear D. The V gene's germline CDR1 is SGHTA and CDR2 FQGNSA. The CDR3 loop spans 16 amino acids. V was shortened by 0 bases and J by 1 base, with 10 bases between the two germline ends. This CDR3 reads CASSLATGGSNQPQHF. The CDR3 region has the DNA TGTGCCAGCAGCTTAGCGACGGGCGGAAGCAATCAGCCCCAGCATTTT.

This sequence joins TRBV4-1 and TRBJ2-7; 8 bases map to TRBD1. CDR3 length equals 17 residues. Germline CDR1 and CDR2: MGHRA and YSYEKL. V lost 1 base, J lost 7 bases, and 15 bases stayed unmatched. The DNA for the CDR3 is TGCGCCAGCAGCCAAGGGGGCAGGGGGCAGGGGTTGGGAGAGCAGTACTTC. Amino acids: CASSQGGRGQGLGEQYF.

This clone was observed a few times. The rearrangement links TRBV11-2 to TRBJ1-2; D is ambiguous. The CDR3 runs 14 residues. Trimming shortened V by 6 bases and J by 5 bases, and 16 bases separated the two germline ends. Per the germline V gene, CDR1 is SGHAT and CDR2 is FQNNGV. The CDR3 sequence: CASSKDGKGYGYTF. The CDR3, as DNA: TGTGCCAGCAGTAAGGACGGTAAAGGGTATGGCTACACCTTC.

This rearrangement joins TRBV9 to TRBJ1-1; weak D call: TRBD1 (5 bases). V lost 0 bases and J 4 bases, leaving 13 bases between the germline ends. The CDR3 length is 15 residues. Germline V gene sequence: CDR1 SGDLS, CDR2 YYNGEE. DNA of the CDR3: TGTGCCAGCAGCGTAGAGGTCAGGGCCGGCACTGAAGCTTTCTTT. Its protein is CASSVEVRAGTEAFF.

The CDR3 loop is CASSYDSGYEQYF. The CDR3 nucleotides are TGTGCCAGCAGTTACGACAGCGGATACGAGCAGTACTTC. This chain uses TRBV6-5 with TRBJ2-7; D may be TRBD1 or TRBD2 (5 bases each). Deletions cut 2 bases from V and 4 bases from J, with 9 bases between. The CDR3 covers 13 residues. Germline loops: CDR1 MNHEY, CDR2 SVGAGI.

The CDR3 protein is CASSFNQGMTDGYTF. The CDR3 DNA follows: TGTGCCAGCAGTTTCAATCAGGGAATGACGGATGGCTACACCTTC. This chain joins TRBV6-1 and TRBJ1-2; tentatively, D is TRBD1 (5 bases). The ends were cut back, 5 bases at V and 6 bases at J, with 19 bases in the middle. Germline V gives CDR1 MNHNS, CDR2 SASEGT. The CDR3 is 15 amino acids.

As DNA, the CDR3 is TGTGCCAGCTCACCATCAACAGGGGCATATGGCTACACCTTC. Amino acid sequence: CASSPSTGAYGYTF. J is TRBJ1-2 and V is TRBV18, with 7 positions matching TRBD1. This CDR3 comprises 14 residues. In germline, CDR1 is KGHSH, CDR2 LQKENI. V shed 2 bases and J 5 bases; nucleotides not matched to a gene: 5. The full variable domain, in which reference TRBV18 and TRBJ1-2 provide the parts outside the CDR3, is NAGVMQNPRHLVRRRGQEARLRCSPMKGHSHVYWYRQLPEEGLKFMVYLQKENIIDESGMPKERFSAEFPKEGPSILRIQQVVRGDSAAYFCASSPSTGAYGYTFGSGTRLTVV.

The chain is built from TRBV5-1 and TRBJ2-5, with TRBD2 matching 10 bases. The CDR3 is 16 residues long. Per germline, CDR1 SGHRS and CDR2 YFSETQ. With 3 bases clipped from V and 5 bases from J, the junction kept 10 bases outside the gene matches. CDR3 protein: CASSSGAGGPLETQYF. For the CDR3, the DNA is TGCGCCAGCAGCTCGGGAGCGGGGGGGCCCCTGGAGACCCAGTACTTC.

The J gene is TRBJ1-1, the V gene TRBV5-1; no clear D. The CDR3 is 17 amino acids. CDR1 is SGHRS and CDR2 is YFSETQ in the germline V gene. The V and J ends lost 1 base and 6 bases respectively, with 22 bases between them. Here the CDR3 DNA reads TGCGCCAGCAGCTTGAGCGTGATGGGGTTAACAGAGGCTGAAGCTTTCTTT. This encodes CASSLSVMGLTEAEAFF.